One sample yielded the 9 T cell receptor beta chains listed below, sequenced in a study of CD8+CD57+ T cells in acquired aplastic anemia. The use of genomic DNA as template underpinned the TCR beta VDJ and CDR3 profiling. TCRdb re-called the reads through MiXCR, storing one row per CDR3 protein. The sample has fewer than 200,000 distinct CDR3 sequences; under 50% are singletons. All patients picked for sequencing had shown, by flow cytometry, an expansion of CD8+CD57+ cells. Sample: sorted CD4+, CD8+, or CD8+CD57+ T cells (not recorded which) from PBMCs. The receptors stem from a human donor with aplastic anemia.

This clonotype was found once. The V and J genes are TRBV19 and TRBJ1-1; D unclear. Per the germline V gene, CDR1 is LNHDA and CDR2 is SQIVND (reference sequence). Trimming removed 1 base from V and 0 bases from J, with 9 bases in between. CDR3 length equals 15 residues. The CDR3 here is CASSIGGLLNTEAFF. The CDR3 DNA reads as TGTGCCAGTAGTATAGGTGGGCTACTGAACACTGAAGCTTTCTTT.

This chain connects TRBV5-6 to TRBJ1-2; 8 bases agree with TRBD1. V was pared by 1 base and J by 8 bases, with 7 bases of the junction left unmatched. The germline CDR1 and CDR2 sequences are SGHDT and YYEEEE. The CDR3 has 14 residues. The CDR3 is CASSLNQGAEGYTF. The CDR3 region has the DNA TGTGCCAGCAGCTTGAACCAGGGGGCTGAGGGCTACACCTTC. Full variable domain (missing parts from reference TRBV5-6 and TRBJ1-2): DAGVTQSPTHLIKTRGQQVTLRCSPKSGHDTVSWYQQALGQGPQFIFQYYEEEERQRGNFPDRFSGHQFPNYSSELNVNALLLGDSALYLCASSLNQGAEGYTFGSGTRLTVV.

The gene calls are TRBV24-1 and TRBJ2-2; no reliable D call. This CDR3 has 11 amino acids. V lost 9 bases and J lost 8, with 9 bases in between. Germline V gene lookup returns CDR1 KGHDR and CDR2 SFDVKD. CDR3 sequence (DNA): TGTGCCACCTCCGTTCTTGGGGAGCTGTTTTTT. This gives the protein CATSVLGELFF.

The rearrangement uses TRBV12-3 or TRBV12-4 and TRBJ1-5, with D uncertain. The V and J ends lost 2 bases and 5 bases respectively, with 7 bases between them. The CDR3 is 13 residues long. CDR3: CASSLQDYQPQHF. The DNA for the CDR3 is TGTGCCAGCAGTTTACAGGATTATCAGCCCCAGCATTTT.

The genes are TRBV10-3 and TRBJ2-3, with 11 bases fitting TRBD2. J was trimmed by 1 base and V by 7 bases; bases with no gene match: 4. CDR3 length equals 15 residues. Germline loops: CDR1 ENHRY, CDR2 SYGVKD. This CDR3 is CAIKETSGGTDTQYF. CDR3 nucleotide sequence: TGTGCCATCAAGGAGACTAGCGGGGGCACAGATACGCAGTATTTT.

This clonotype has ten or more counts. V is TRBV11-1 and J is TRBJ2-1; D call uncertain. This CDR3 is 13 amino acids long. Germline V lookup: CDR1 SGHAT, CDR2 FQDESV (reference sequence). Trimming removed 10 bases from V and 8 bases from J, with 18 bases in between. The CDR3 DNA reads as TGTGCCATCTATGGTATCGATAGGGATGAGCAGTTCTTC. Encoded protein: CAIYGIDRDEQFF.

The V call is TRBV10-3, the J call TRBJ1-1, with 7 nucleotides matching TRBD1. The V gene's germline CDR1 is ENHRY and CDR2 SYGVKD. This CDR3 is 16 amino acids long. V trimming: 6 bases; J trimming: 3 bases; junction bases outside the gene matches: 13. CDR3 sequence (DNA): TGTGCCATCAGCAGCCCAGGGGGGGCCGGAGACACTGAAGCTTTCTTT. Its protein is CAISSPGGAGDTEAFF.

This clonotype showed up just a few times. A much larger clone sits a single nucleotide away, making a read error possible. This chain joins TRBV6-1 and TRBJ1-5; D unresolved. The germline gives CDR1 MNHNS, CDR2 SASEGT. The CDR3 is made up of 15 amino acids. The germline V and J ends were trimmed by 0 bases and 6 bases, with 12 bases remaining between them. The CDR3 nucleotides read TGTGCCAGCAGTGAAGCCCCAGTGGGCACTCAGCCCCAGCATTTT. This encodes CASSEAPVGTQPQHF.

Note on this clonotype: Possible read error: a much larger clone is one base away. The V call is TRBV11-2, the J call TRBJ2-7; 13 bases match TRBD2. The length of the CDR3 is 19 residues. CDR1 and CDR2 from the germline V gene are SGHAT and FQNNGV. V was pared by 1 base and J by 6 bases, with 15 bases of the junction left unmatched. CDR3 region: CASSLVTSGGAGLGCEQYF. CDR3 sequence (DNA): TGTGCCAGCAGCTTAGTCACTAGCGGGGGGGCCGGTCTCGGGTGCGAGCAGTACTTC.